The rows below give T cell receptor beta chains drawn from one sample of a study of cytotoxic CD8 clonotypes in ibrutinib-treated CLL. TCRdb keeps only in-frame clones here, not all; method: immunoSEQ multiplex PCR. The table has roughly 300,000 clones, 65% to 85% seen once. The specimen was PBMCs, collected at disease progression, from a patient treated with ibrutinib. These receptors were obtained from a human donor with chronic lymphocytic leukemia. Each CDR3 is given with its conserved first and last residue. The D gene is left open where the match is weak. Where a row states a size, it is once, few, many or the class of an expanded clone; other rows omit it.

V	D	size	J	CDR3	DNA
TRBV7-2	TRBD2	.	TRBJ2-7	CASSAPAGDEQYF	TGTGCCAGCAGCGCCCCGGCGGGGGACGAGCAGTACTTC
TRBV11-2	TRBD2	once	TRBJ2-7	CASSFLAGGPSYEQYF	TGTGCCAGCAGCTTCTTAGCGGGAGGGCCGTCCTACGAGCAGTACTTC
TRBV15	.	.	TRBJ2-1	CATSRYNEQFF	TGTGCCACCAGCAGATACAATGAGCAGTTCTTC
TRBV28	.	.	TRBJ1-4	CASQTRDYGEKLFF	TGTGCCAGCCAAACCCGGGACTATGGCGAAAAACTGTTTTTT
TRBV27	.	.	TRBJ2-6	CASGGLSFAGANVLTF	TGTGCCAGCGGAGGGCTGAGCTTTGCTGGGGCCAACGTCCTGACTTTC
TRBV10-1	.	.	TRBJ1-1	CASSDGFPNTEAFF	TGCGCCAGCAGTGATGGGTTCCCGAACACTGAAGCTTTCTTT
TRBV19	.	.	TRBJ2-4	CASSNRATGDIQYF	TGTGCCAGTAGTAACAGGGCAACCGGAGACATTCAGTACTTC
TRBV7-2	.	.	TRBJ2-7	CASSLRQWEQYF	TGTGCCAGCAGCTTACGTCAGTGGGAGCAGTACTTC
TRBV28	.	.	TRBJ2-7	CASSLLGGPSYEQYF	TGTGCCAGCAGTTTACTCGGAGGGCCGTCCTACGAGCAGTACTTC
TRBV10-2	.	.	TRBJ1-5	CASSEKGVQPQHF	TGCGCCAGCAGTGAGAAAGGAGTTCAGCCCCAGCATTTT
TRBV13	.	.	TRBJ2-7	CASSLSSLRGLPYEQYF	TGTGCCAGCAGCTTATCCAGCTTAAGGGGACTTCCCTACGAGCAGTACTTC
TRBV19	.	few	TRBJ1-5	CASSIAGPQPQHF	TGTGCCAGTAGTATAGCGGGGCCTCAGCCCCAGCATTTT
TRBV10-3	TRBD2	.	TRBJ2-3	CATTGTSDSADTQYF	TGTGCCACAACCGGGACTAGCGATTCGGCAGATACGCAGTATTTT
TRBV5-1	.	few	TRBJ2-6	CASSGIRGAGANVLTF	TGCGCCAGCAGCGGGATCAGGGGAGCTGGGGCCAACGTCCTGACTTTC
TRBV27	TRBD2	.	TRBJ2-3	CASRSTSGSTDTQYF	TGTGCCAGCAGATCGACTAGCGGTAGCACAGATACGCAGTATTTT
TRBV28	.	few	TRBJ1-3	CASSFGGNTIYF	TGTGCCAGCAGTTTTGGCGGAAACACCATATATTTT
TRBV5-4	TRBD2	.	TRBJ2-1	CASMIAGVHEQFF	TGTGCCAGCATGATAGCGGGAGTCCATGAGCAGTTCTTC
TRBV28	.	.	TRBJ2-5	CASSPAGAQETQYF	TGTGCCAGCAGCCCCGCGGGGGCCCAAGAGACCCAGTACTTC
TRBV4-3	TRBD2	.	TRBJ2-7	CASSPESGIGYEQYF	TGCGCCAGCAGCCCGGAAAGCGGGATAGGCTACGAGCAGTACTTC